Shown below are 22 T cell receptor beta chains from a single sample sequenced in a study of blood T cell repertoires in COVID-19. TCRdb's table, derived via immunoSEQ multiplex PCR, lists solely in-frame clones and lacks some. The sample contains 98,000 or so clones, about 89% of which appear only once. The sequenced sample was peripheral blood. Receptor source: a human donor in a cohort sampled during active COVID-19.

The V call is TRBV11-2, the J call TRBJ1-4; maybe TRBD1 (5 bases). This CDR3 is built from 16 residues. V lost 5 bases and J 8 bases, leaving 21 bases between the germline ends. Per germline, CDR1 SGHAT and CDR2 FQNNGV. CDR3 sequence (DNA): TGTGCCAGCAGCCCACTTACGGGGAGGGGAGGGGAAAAACTGTTTTTT. Translation gives CASSPLTGRGGEKLFF.

The chain has TRBV5-1 and TRBJ1-2; maybe TRBD1 (5 bases). Trimming removed 0 bases at V and 2 bases at J, with 5 bases between. Germline CDR1 reads SGHRS; CDR2 reads YFSETQ. The CDR3 has 13 amino acids. Written as DNA, the CDR3 is TGCGCCAGCAGCTTGGAGGGGAACTATGGCTACACCTTC. Its translation is CASSLEGNYGYTF.

The chain combines TRBV3-1 (or the pseudogene TRBV3-2) with TRBJ1-6; D perhaps matches TRBD1 (6 bases). The CDR3 runs 16 residues. Trimming took off 3 bases at V and 8 bases at J, with 17 bases between the two ends. CDR1 LGHDT and CDR2 YNNKEL come from the germline V gene (reference sequence). CDR3 residues: CASSHADRPVYSPLHF. In DNA form, the CDR3 reads TGTGCCAGCAGCCACGCCGACAGGCCCGTCTATTCACCCCTCCACTTT.

The V and J genes are TRBV27 and TRBJ2-3, with TRBD2 as a possible D gene (6 bases). The CDR3 length is 14 residues. V gave up 1 base and J gave up 4 bases, with 9 bases separating them. Germline CDR1 MNHEY, CDR2 SMNVEV (reference sequence). CDR3 sequence reads: CASSLYGGADTQYF. DNA of the CDR3: TGTGCCAGCAGTTTATACGGGGGTGCAGATACGCAGTATTTT.

The chain is built from TRBV28 and TRBJ1-2; TRBD1 aligns across 9 bases. Germline CDR1 reads MDHEN; CDR2 reads SYDVKM. The CDR3 contains 13 residues. J lost 8 bases, V lost 5 bases, and 6 bases had no gene match. CDR3 residues: CASSLQGAGGYTF. CDR3 nucleotide sequence: TGTGCCAGCAGTCTACAGGGGGCTGGAGGCTACACCTTC.

V is TRBV18 and J is TRBJ2-7; unclear D gene. The CDR3 has 13 residues. Germline V gene sequence: CDR1 KGHSH, CDR2 LQKENI. The V and J ends lost 0 bases and 2 bases respectively, with 5 bases between them. The DNA of the CDR3 is TGTGCCAGCTCACCACCGGGCGCCTACGAGCAGTACTTC. Residues: CASSPPGAYEQYF. The entire variable domain, with the rest obtained from reference TRBV18 and TRBJ2-7, is as follows: NAGVMQNPRHLVRRRGQEARLRCSPMKGHSHVYWYRQLPEEGLKFMVYLQKENIIDESGMPKERFSAEFPKEGPSILRIQQVVRGDSAAYFCASSPPGAYEQYFGPGTRLTVT.

The chain couples TRBV7-2 to TRBJ1-6, with D maybe TRBD1 (6 bases). With 4 bases removed from V and 2 bases from J, the gap between germline ends came to 15 bases. Germline V gives CDR1 SGHTA, CDR2 FQGNSA. The CDR3 consists of 17 residues. This CDR3 is CASSSGPRTAYNSPLHF. The CDR3 nucleotides are TGTGCCAGCAGCTCCGGTCCCCGGACAGCCTATAATTCACCCCTCCACTTT.

The V and J genes are TRBV21-1 and TRBJ1-4; TRBD1 is the table's D call, not checked against the DNA. TRBV21-1 is a pseudogene segment. The CDR3 extends over 18 amino acids. CDR3 in DNA: TGTGCCAGCAGCAAACCCGCCCTTCAGACAGGAGCAAAGGGAAAACTGTTTTTT. It encodes CASSKPALQTGAKGKLFF.

V gene TRBV4-2 combines with J gene TRBJ2-7; 10 bases line up with TRBD2. The CDR3 loop spans 16 amino acids. CDR1 LGHNA and CDR2 YNFKEQ come from the germline V gene. The V segment lost 2 bases and the J segment 3 bases; nucleotides outside the gene matches: 7. CDR3 nucleotide sequence: TGTGCCAGCAGCCAAAACCCCAGCGGGAGGGACTACGAGCAGTACTTC. Its translation is CASSQNPSGRDYEQYF.

This chain joins TRBV6-8 and TRBJ2-3; D remains ambiguous. This CDR3 is 11 amino acids long. Trimming took off 6 bases at V and 5 bases at J, with 6 bases between the two ends. The germline CDR1 and CDR2 sequences are MNHGY and SAAAGT. CDR3 DNA sequence: TGTGCCAGCAGCAGAAGAGATACGCAGTATTTT. Protein: CASSRRDTQYF.

This clone was seen more than once but under ten times. This chain connects TRBV7-2 to TRBJ2-5; TRBD1 aligns across 7 bases. This CDR3 has 14 residues. Per germline, CDR1 SGHTA and CDR2 FQGNSA. The J segment lost 3 bases and the V segment lost 6 bases, leaving 7 bases of the junction unmatched. The CDR3 DNA reads TGTGCCAGCAGTCGACAGGGAAGCAAAGAGACCCAGTACTTC. This gives the protein CASSRQGSKETQYF.

V usage is TRBV6-1 and J usage is TRBJ2-7; D not certain. In germline, CDR1 is MNHNS, CDR2 SASEGT. This CDR3 is built from 16 residues. Deletions cut 3 bases from V and 7 bases from J, with 22 bases between. CDR3 coding DNA: TGTGCCAGCAGTGACCTCTCGGCGGCTACTGGTGGAGAGCAGTACTTC. It is translated as CASSDLSAATGGEQYF.

The chain recombines TRBV5-4 with TRBJ2-5, with 11 nucleotides matching TRBD2. The germline CDR1 and CDR2 sequences are SGHNT and YYREEE (reference sequence). V lost 4 bases and J lost 5; bases outside the gene matches: 7. This CDR3 comprises 15 residues. Here the CDR3 DNA reads TGTGCCAGCAGCCCTTTAGCGGGAGGGTCGGAGACCCAGTACTTC. Translation: CASSPLAGGSETQYF. The full variable domain, its missing parts supplied by reference TRBV5-4 and TRBJ2-5, is ETGVTQSPTHLIKTRGQQVTLRCSSQSGHNTVSWYQQALGQGPQFIFQYYREEENGRGNFPPRFSGLQFPNYSSELNVNALELDDSALYLCASSPLAGGSETQYFGPGTRLLVL.

DNA for the CDR3: TGCGCCAGCAGCCAATTGGTAGCGGGAGGGCCCTCTAGCACAGATACGCAGTATTTT. Its translation: CASSQLVAGGPSSTDTQYF. The genes are TRBV5-1 and TRBJ2-3; TRBD2 matches 11 bases. The CDR3 contains 19 residues. The germline V gene encodes CDR1 SGHRS and CDR2 YFSETQ. After removal of 4 bases from V and 0 bases from J, the junction contained 13 bases not matched to a gene. The entire variable domain, with the rest obtained from reference TRBV5-1 and TRBJ2-3, is as follows: KAGVTQTPRYLIKTRGQQVTLSCSPISGHRSVSWYQQTPGQGLQFLFEYFSETQRNKGNFPGRFSGRQFSNSRSEMNVSTLELGDSALYLCASSQLVAGGPSSTDTQYFGPGTRLTVL.

V and J are TRBV28 and TRBJ1-1; no definite D call. CDR1 is MDHEN and CDR2 is SYDVKM in the germline V gene. The V gene lost 4 bases and the J gene lost 4 bases, with 13 bases spanning the gap. The CDR3 is 14 residues long. CDR3 loop: CASSSRGRSTEAFF. The CDR3 DNA reads as TGTGCCAGCAGTTCTCGAGGGCGGTCCACTGAAGCTTTCTTT.

This clone came up once. V is TRBV3-1 (or the pseudogene TRBV3-2) and J is TRBJ1-5, with unresolved D. CDR1 LGHDT and CDR2 YNNKEL come from the germline V gene (reference sequence). This CDR3 region has 15 residues. V lost 0 bases and J 3 bases, leaving 9 bases between the germline ends. CDR3 amino acids: CASSQDSGFNQPQHF. In DNA, the CDR3 is TGTGCCAGCAGCCAAGACTCGGGATTCAATCAGCCCCAGCATTTT.

Here the CDR3 reads CASSSGLEGTSEQFF. CDR3 coding DNA: TGTGCCAGCAGCTCGGGACTAGAGGGGACCAGTGAGCAGTTCTTC. The V gene is TRBV12-1, the J gene TRBJ2-1; the D call in the table, TRBD2, was not verified against the DNA. TRBV12-1 is designated a pseudogene. The CDR3 is 15 residues long.

The J gene is TRBJ1-2, the V gene TRBV14; TRBD1 matches at 9 bases. The CDR3 runs 15 residues. J lost 5 bases, V lost 3 bases, and 7 bases had no gene match. Germline assignment: CDR1 SGHDN and CDR2 FVKESK. Here the CDR3 DNA reads TGTGCCAGCAGCCAGACCGGGACAGGGCTTTATGGCTACACCTTC. Residues: CASSQTGTGLYGYTF. Full variable domain (rest looked up from reference TRBV14 and TRBJ1-2): EAGVTQFPSHSVIEKGQTVTLRCDPISGHDNLYWYRRVMGKEIKFLLHFVKESKQDESGMPNNRFLAERTGGTYSTLKVQPAELEDSGVYFCASSQTGTGLYGYTFGSGTRLTVV.

The rearrangement joins TRBV27 to TRBJ2-3; D may be TRBD1 (5 bases). Between the trimmed V and J ends, which lost 6 bases and 0 bases, there was a span of 13 bases. CDR1 and CDR2 (germline): MNHEY, SMNVEV (reference sequence). CDR3 length: 15 amino acids. The chain's CDR3 is CASRWQGASTDTQYF. CDR3 in DNA: TGTGCCAGCAGGTGGCAGGGCGCTAGCACAGATACGCAGTATTTT.

The gene calls are TRBV11-2 and TRBJ2-3, with 7 nucleotides matching TRBD2. Germline assignment: CDR1 SGHAT and CDR2 FQNNGV. The CDR3 length is 16 residues. The ends lost 2 bases at V and 5 bases at J; junction bases unmatched: 10. This CDR3 reads CASSLRGLPPGDTQYF. The CDR3 coding sequence is TGTGCCAGCAGCTTACGGGGACTACCTCCCGGAGATACGCAGTATTTT.

The chain combines TRBV24-1 with TRBJ2-3; 7 bases align to TRBD2. CDR1 KGHDR and CDR2 SFDVKD come from the germline V gene. The CDR3 contains 16 residues. V lost 2 bases and J lost 0; bases outside the gene matches: 4. In nucleotides, the CDR3 is TGTGCCACCAGTGATTGGGGAGCGGGAAGCACAGATACGCAGTATTTT. Translated, it gives CATSDWGAGSTDTQYF.

This rearrangement joins TRBV28 to TRBJ1-5, with TRBD1 identical over 7 bases. The germline V gene encodes CDR1 MDHEN and CDR2 SYDVKM. The CDR3 sequence is 14 residues long. Trimming at V came to 10 bases and at J to 3 bases, leaving 9 bases not matched to a gene. The CDR3 bases are TGTGCCACCCAAACCGGGACAGTCAATCAGCCCCAGCATTTT. It is translated as CATQTGTVNQPQHF.